This T cell receptor beta chain was recorded in a study of post-analysis software for immune sequencing data. On the study more broadly: The study covered relapsing-remitting, secondary progressive and progressive-relapsing courses of multiple sclerosis.

Study results and limitations: About 5 TRBV segments appeared more often in patients than in controls, and TRBV5-6, TRBV5-1 and TRBV20-1 were among these. The study found significantly lower normalized Chao1 diversity in multiple sclerosis patients than in controls. When the samples were clustered directly with F measure, those that had been prepared in the same batch showed strong co-clustering.

Comment on this clonotype: Its antigen is still unknown.

Carried by the TCR beta cDNA libraries were unique molecular identifiers. The authors obtained about 520,000 cDNA molecules from roughly 1 to 10 million T cells. In TCRdb, the PCR reads were re-called with MiXCR into one record per CDR3 protein. Here the sample spans about 810,000 distinct CDR3 sequences, under 70% being singletons. CDR3 length: 14 residues. V gave up 0 bases and J gave up 2 bases, with 8 bases separating them. Per germline, CDR1 KGHSH and CDR2 LQKENI. The origin of this receptor is a girl under 18 with multiple sclerosis. The source material was blood. The genes are TRBV18 and TRBJ2-7; D gene ambiguous. The CDR3 is CASSPPHSTYEQYF. Written as DNA, the CDR3 is TGTGCCAGCTCACCACCGCATAGCACCTACGAGCAGTACTTC.